The rows below give T cell receptor beta chains drawn from one sample of a study of blood T cell repertoires in COVID-19. Using immunoSEQ multiplex PCR, the repertoire was profiled, and TCRdb retains in-frame clones only, with some absent. The data contain about 300,000 clones, roughly 92% of them singletons. Sequenced input: peripheral blood. The origin of the receptors is a woman in her thirties with COVID-19, enrolled during active disease. Both conserved end residues are part of each CDR3. The order of the fields is CDR3 protein, CDR3 DNA, D gene, clone size, V gene, J gene, CDR3 length. The D gene is left open where the match is weak. The listing skips clone size in some rows; elsewhere it reads once, few, many or a size class.

cdr3_aa: CASSFSGQGGETQYF; cdr3_nt: TGCGCCAGCAGCTTCTCGGGACAGGGCGGCGAGACCCAGTACTTC; d_call: TRBD1; clone_size: NA; v_call: TRBV5-1; j_call: TRBJ2-5; cdr3_length: 15
cdr3_aa: CASSTGLPRGDTQYF; cdr3_nt: TGTGCCAGCAGCACGGGCCTCCCAAGGGGAGATACGCAGTATTTT; d_call: NA; clone_size: NA; v_call: TRBV2; j_call: TRBJ2-3; cdr3_length: 15
cdr3_aa: CASSPGQGTLETQYF; cdr3_nt: TGTGCCAGCAGCCCGGGACAGGGGACATTAGAGACCCAGTACTTC; d_call: TRBD1; clone_size: NA; v_call: TRBV6-5; j_call: TRBJ2-5; cdr3_length: 15
cdr3_aa: CASSPAGAEANEKLFF; cdr3_nt: TGTGCCAGCAGCCCCGCTGGGGCGGAAGCTAATGAAAAACTGTTTTTT; d_call: NA; clone_size: NA; v_call: TRBV28; j_call: TRBJ1-4; cdr3_length: 16
cdr3_aa: CAWEDRVYTEAFF; cdr3_nt: TGTGCCTGGGAGGACAGGGTATACACTGAAGCTTTCTTT; d_call: TRBD1; clone_size: once; v_call: TRBV30; j_call: TRBJ1-1; cdr3_length: 13
cdr3_aa: CAISEGGQGNEKLFF; cdr3_nt: TGTGCCATCAGTGAGGGGGGACAGGGAAATGAAAAACTGTTTTTT; d_call: TRBD1; clone_size: NA; v_call: TRBV10-3; j_call: TRBJ1-4; cdr3_length: 15
cdr3_aa: CSASSGLHFNTGELFF; cdr3_nt: TGCAGTGCTAGTAGCGGACTACATTTCAACACCGGGGAGCTGTTTTTT; d_call: NA; clone_size: once; v_call: TRBV20-1; j_call: TRBJ2-2; cdr3_length: 16
cdr3_aa: CAWSVLVSGGLRETQYF; cdr3_nt: TGTGCCTGGAGTGTACTGGTTTCAGGGGGCCTTAGAGAGACCCAGTACTTC; d_call: TRBD1; clone_size: NA; v_call: TRBV30; j_call: TRBJ2-5; cdr3_length: 17
cdr3_aa: CASSYLSGRTGELFF; cdr3_nt: TGTGCCAGCAGTTACCTCAGCGGACGAACCGGGGAGCTGTTTTTT; d_call: NA; clone_size: NA; v_call: TRBV6-5; j_call: TRBJ2-2; cdr3_length: 15
cdr3_aa: CATSNYGMGTGTFNQPQHF; cdr3_nt: TGTGCCACCAGCAATTATGGGATGGGGACAGGGACATTCAATCAGCCCCAGCATTTT; d_call: TRBD1; clone_size: NA; v_call: TRBV15; j_call: TRBJ1-5; cdr3_length: 19
cdr3_aa: CASSRQGLTGNTIYF; cdr3_nt: TGTGCCAGTAGTAGACAGGGACTTACTGGAAACACCATATATTTT; d_call: TRBD1; clone_size: NA; v_call: TRBV19; j_call: TRBJ1-3; cdr3_length: 15
cdr3_aa: CAIGTGDGYTF; cdr3_nt: TGTGCCATCGGGACAGGGGATGGCTACACCTTC; d_call: TRBD1; clone_size: NA; v_call: TRBV28; j_call: TRBJ1-2; cdr3_length: 11
cdr3_aa: CASSLFADRVNTEAFF; cdr3_nt: TGTGCCAGCAGCTTATTCGCGGACAGGGTGAACACTGAAGCTTTCTTT; d_call: TRBD1; clone_size: NA; v_call: TRBV7-2; j_call: TRBJ1-1; cdr3_length: 16
cdr3_aa: CASRTDRDTDTQYF; cdr3_nt: TGTGCCAGCAGGACCGACAGGGATACAGATACGCAGTATTTT; d_call: TRBD1; clone_size: NA; v_call: TRBV6-6; j_call: TRBJ2-3; cdr3_length: 14
cdr3_aa: CASSERTGQLSSGANVLTF; cdr3_nt: TGTGCCAGCAGTGAAAGAACAGGGCAACTTAGCTCTGGGGCCAACGTCCTGACTTTC; d_call: NA; clone_size: NA; v_call: TRBV2; j_call: TRBJ2-6; cdr3_length: 19
cdr3_aa: CASSPPTTGTNNYGYTF; cdr3_nt: TGTGCCAGCTCACCACCCACGACAGGGACCAATAACTATGGCTACACCTTC; d_call: TRBD1; clone_size: NA; v_call: TRBV18; j_call: TRBJ1-2; cdr3_length: 17
cdr3_aa: CASIKSLAGGRDEQFF; cdr3_nt: TGTGCCAGCATTAAATCACTAGCGGGAGGCCGGGATGAGCAGTTCTTC; d_call: TRBD2; clone_size: NA; v_call: TRBV27; j_call: TRBJ2-1; cdr3_length: 16
cdr3_aa: CASSILTENQPQHF; cdr3_nt: TGTGCCAGTAGTATTCTGACAGAAAATCAGCCCCAGCATTTT; d_call: NA; clone_size: NA; v_call: TRBV19; j_call: TRBJ1-5; cdr3_length: 14
cdr3_aa: CASGLAGAYNEQFF; cdr3_nt: TGTGCCAGCGGACTAGCGGGGGCCTACAATGAGCAGTTCTTC; d_call: TRBD2; clone_size: once; v_call: TRBV2; j_call: TRBJ2-1; cdr3_length: 14
cdr3_aa: CASIGETERF; cdr3_nt: TGTGCCAGCATCGGGGAAACAGAGCGTTTT; d_call: NA; clone_size: once; v_call: TRBV2; j_call: TRBJ1-1; cdr3_length: 10
cdr3_aa: CASSPGQDVYGYTF; cdr3_nt: TGTGCCAGCAGCCCTGGACAGGACGTCTATGGCTACACCTTC; d_call: TRBD1; clone_size: NA; v_call: TRBV3-1/TRBV3-2; j_call: TRBJ1-2; cdr3_length: 14
cdr3_aa: CASSPGDYEQYF; cdr3_nt: TGTGCCAGCAGCCCCGGGGACTACGAGCAGTACTTC; d_call: NA; clone_size: NA; v_call: TRBV7-9; j_call: TRBJ2-7; cdr3_length: 12
cdr3_aa: CASSLREPTDTQYF; cdr3_nt: TGTGCCAGCAGTCTTAGGGAGCCCACAGATACGCAGTATTTT; d_call: NA; clone_size: once; v_call: TRBV6-5; j_call: TRBJ2-3; cdr3_length: 14
cdr3_aa: CASSGTGAHQPQHF; cdr3_nt: TGTGCCAGCAGCGGGACAGGGGCCCATCAGCCCCAGCATTTT; d_call: TRBD1; clone_size: NA; v_call: TRBV6-5; j_call: TRBJ1-5; cdr3_length: 14
cdr3_aa: CASSLKWSSYEQYF; cdr3_nt: TGTGCCAGCAGTTTAAAATGGAGCTCCTACGAGCAGTACTTC; d_call: NA; clone_size: NA; v_call: TRBV27; j_call: TRBJ2-7; cdr3_length: 14
cdr3_aa: CASRATGEGAGYTF; cdr3_nt: TGTGCCAGCAGGGCCACAGGGGAAGGCGCTGGCTACACCTTC; d_call: TRBD1; clone_size: NA; v_call: TRBV6-6; j_call: TRBJ1-2; cdr3_length: 14
cdr3_aa: CASGQGQVTF; cdr3_nt: TGCGCCAGCGGACAGGGGCAGGTAACCTTC; d_call: TRBD1; clone_size: NA; v_call: TRBV5-1; j_call: TRBJ1-2; cdr3_length: 10
cdr3_aa: CASIWQFTDTQYF; cdr3_nt: TGTGCCAGCATTTGGCAGTTCACAGATACGCAGTATTTT; d_call: NA; clone_size: few; v_call: TRBV2; j_call: TRBJ2-3; cdr3_length: 13
cdr3_aa: CASTSDLAGGYNEQFF; cdr3_nt: TGTGCCAGCACGTCCGATCTAGCGGGGGGATACAATGAGCAGTTCTTC; d_call: TRBD2; clone_size: NA; v_call: TRBV2; j_call: TRBJ2-1; cdr3_length: 16
cdr3_aa: CASSLTSGSAETQYF; cdr3_nt: TGTGCCAGCAGCCTAACAAGCGGGAGTGCGGAGACCCAGTACTTC; d_call: TRBD2; clone_size: NA; v_call: TRBV4-2; j_call: TRBJ2-5; cdr3_length: 15
cdr3_aa: CASSAGVREIYEQYF; cdr3_nt: TGTGCCAGCAGCGCAGGTGTGAGGGAGATCTACGAGCAGTACTTC; d_call: NA; clone_size: NA; v_call: TRBV6-5; j_call: TRBJ2-7; cdr3_length: 15
cdr3_aa: CASRGPGTNNEKLFF; cdr3_nt: TGTGCCAGCAGGGGACCCGGGACAAATAATGAAAAACTGTTTTTT; d_call: NA; clone_size: NA; v_call: TRBV5-5; j_call: TRBJ1-4; cdr3_length: 15
cdr3_aa: CASSEGVKSRDEQFF; cdr3_nt: TGTGCCAGCAGTGAAGGGGTTAAATCCAGGGATGAGCAGTTCTTC; d_call: NA; clone_size: NA; v_call: TRBV6-1; j_call: TRBJ2-1; cdr3_length: 15
cdr3_aa: CASSFEGGSQTEAFF; cdr3_nt: TGTGCCAGCAGCTTTGAGGGAGGGTCTCAGACTGAAGCTTTCTTT; d_call: NA; clone_size: NA; v_call: TRBV5-4; j_call: TRBJ1-1; cdr3_length: 15
cdr3_aa: CASSQDRGNYGYTF; cdr3_nt: TGCGCCAGCAGCCAAGACAGGGGAAACTATGGCTACACCTTC; d_call: NA; clone_size: NA; v_call: TRBV4-1; j_call: TRBJ1-2; cdr3_length: 14
cdr3_aa: CASSLGGGTNYEQYF; cdr3_nt: TGTGCCAGCAGCTTAGGAGGAGGTACAAACTACGAGCAGTACTTC; d_call: NA; clone_size: NA; v_call: TRBV7-9; j_call: TRBJ2-7; cdr3_length: 15
cdr3_aa: CAWTDRGRMNEQFF; cdr3_nt: TGTGCCTGGACCGACAGGGGGCGCATGAATGAGCAGTTCTTC; d_call: TRBD1; clone_size: NA; v_call: TRBV30; j_call: TRBJ2-1; cdr3_length: 14
cdr3_aa: CASSPGGTPGGGAFF; cdr3_nt: TGTGCCAGCAGTCCCGGGGGGACTCCCGGAGGCGGAGCTTTCTTT; d_call: NA; clone_size: NA; v_call: TRBV6-6; j_call: TRBJ1-1; cdr3_length: 15
cdr3_aa: CASSPRRGLQQGGRGDEQFF; cdr3_nt: TGTGCCAGCTCCCCACGCAGGGGCCTACAACAGGGCGGGAGGGGCGATGAGCAGTTCTTC; d_call: TRBD2; clone_size: NA; v_call: TRBV18; j_call: TRBJ2-1; cdr3_length: 20
cdr3_aa: CASSLAGGDEKLFF; cdr3_nt: TGTGCCAGCAGCTTGGCGGGGGGCGACGAAAAACTGTTTTTT; d_call: NA; clone_size: NA; v_call: TRBV5-6; j_call: TRBJ1-4; cdr3_length: 14
cdr3_aa: CASSPTTTGSTGELFF; cdr3_nt: TGCGCCAGCAGCCCGACCACGACAGGGTCCACCGGGGAGCTGTTTTTT; d_call: TRBD1; clone_size: NA; v_call: TRBV5-1; j_call: TRBJ2-2; cdr3_length: 16
cdr3_aa: CASSRGGRPSTDTQYF; cdr3_nt: TGCGCCAGCAGCCGGGGGGGGCGGCCCAGCACAGATACGCAGTATTTT; d_call: TRBD2; clone_size: NA; v_call: TRBV5-1; j_call: TRBJ2-3; cdr3_length: 16
cdr3_aa: CASAIQGADTGELFF; cdr3_nt: TGTGCCAGCGCCATACAGGGGGCGGACACCGGGGAGCTGTTTTTT; d_call: TRBD1; clone_size: NA; v_call: TRBV2; j_call: TRBJ2-2; cdr3_length: 15
cdr3_aa: CASSPRDRGGYTF; cdr3_nt: TGTGCCAGTAGTCCACGGGACAGGGGTGGCTACACCTTC; d_call: TRBD1; clone_size: NA; v_call: TRBV19; j_call: TRBJ1-2; cdr3_length: 13
cdr3_aa: CASSPGQGSEKLFF; cdr3_nt: TGCGCCAGCAGCCCAGGACAGGGGTCTGAAAAACTGTTTTTT; d_call: TRBD1; clone_size: NA; v_call: TRBV5-1; j_call: TRBJ1-4; cdr3_length: 14